This TCR beta chain was found in a study of shared clonotypes between healthy human individuals (TCRdb year 2020). With respect to the entire study: A few men and a couple of women, aged 18 to 49 years, made up the cohort. To increase sequencing depth and limit assay-specific biases, different laboratories used diverse techniques to prepare libraries and sequence TCR repertoires. For each donor, three plates each were used for CD4 naive and CD4 memory, two plates were used for CD8 naive, and one plate was used for CD8 memory. To estimate repertoire size and how much clonotypes are shared between individuals, the study performed deep sequencing of blood TCR repertoires from five healthy adults. Per donor, leukapheresis produced somewhere between about 0.9 and 9.5 billion PBMCs.

Using the deep immunoSEQ assay, TCR CDR3 regions were amplified from genomic DNA by multiplex PCR. Extracted genomic DNA from each cell subset was distributed evenly across all wells of several immunoSEQ 96-well plates, and each plate was treated as a replicate. For sorted subsets, about 210 ng of genomic DNA, equivalent to some 33,000 T cell genomes, went into each replicate PCR. Purified libraries were quantified with a Qubit 3.0 fluorometer, sized on a Bioanalyzer 2100, and re-quantified with the KAPA Library Quantification kit. Every immunoSEQ 96-well plate was sequenced on a separate single-read 150-cycle Illumina NextSeq 550 flow cell. The source study handled its data this way. The immunoSEQ output contained only junctional sequences without quality scores, so filtering could not match that applied to full-length reads. To assign V/J genes and CDR3, sequences were annotated using PyIR, a Python wrapper for IgBLAST v1.9, with IMGT germline references. Reads were filtered out if the reads had weak V/J assignments (E-value above 1e-6), no CDR3, stop codons, out-of-frame junctions, or ambiguous translated residues. V3J clonotypes were defined as sequences sharing the same inferred V gene, J gene, and CDR3 amino acid sequence. The percentage overlap between two repertoires was calculated by dividing the number of shared unique clonotypes by the size of the smaller repertoire. Three approaches were used to assess repertoire richness: RTK rarefaction, the Chao1 estimator, and Recon v2.1 estimates of unobserved clonotypes. Generation probabilities were computed with OLGA for all TCRbeta clonotypes obtained by the gDNA method from a handful of donors. In TCRdb, the immuneACCESS table is reduced to in-frame sequences with V and J assigned. These tables do not hold every clone; where another copy was compared, an unresolved V gene accounts for under half, and the others remain unexplained. The DNA was the basis for D and trimming; V, J and clone size are from that table. This sample lists more than 600,000 clones; about 90% were detected once. In total, the top ten clones hold more than 20% of the sample.

To note about this clone: This clone's antigen is unknown. No base-level quality is on record; no much larger clone is a single base apart.

What the research found in general, with its limitations: Sampling was restricted to blood, and TCR repertoires in tissues likely differ from the TCR repertoires found in blood. Pairwise subsampling indicated that sequencing depth was expected to affect the degree of clonotype sharing among donors. Estimated clonotype richness was generally larger for naive than for memory subsets. Because the study included only a small number of donors, the genetic and exposure-history diversity represented was limited. Compared with non-shared clonotypes, clonotypes shared by all four sorted-subset donors had higher generation probabilities. Rarefaction of sorted-subset datasets indicated incomplete sequencing despite the large sequencing depth. Across four donors, about 5.2% of naive CD4, 3.5% of naive CD8, 2.3% of memory CD4, and 0.4% of memory CD8 clonotypes were shared.

CD8 naive samples were obtained by positive selection for CCR7 among CD45RO-negative cells, yielding a CD45RA+CCR7+ population from which TemRA cells were excluded. The donors were healthy, HIV-negative adults with no recently reported acute infections or vaccinations. Only Caucasian adults living in Nashville, Tennessee, USA were represented among the donors. After blood collection by leukapheresis, PBMCs were isolated using Ficoll-Histopaque density gradient centrifugation and then cryopreserved in the vapor phase of liquid nitrogen. Purity and quantity of every magnetically sorted T cell population were checked by analytical flow cytometry. Genomic DNA was isolated from every sorted fraction and measured by UV absorbance on a Nanodrop 2000c. The sample was naive CD8+ T cells sorted from blood. The cell subset or site label here, explained by the study, means: CD45RA+CCR7+. The sequence was obtained from a man aged 25-45 years in good health.

Read as DNA, the sequence is TGCGCCAGCAGCTTGGCGGTGGGAGGGCCGAATGAGCAGTTCTTC. This translates into CASSLAVGGPNEQFF. Rearrangement joined TRBV5-1 to TRBJ2-1; a stretch of 7 junction bases matches TRBD2. V ends up 0 bases short and J 7 bases short, with an unmatched junction base count of 7. The CDR3 runs 15 residues from the cysteine to the phenylalanine. Of the read, only the CDR3 DNA is kept; its 45 bases are in frame from base 1. For CDR1 and CDR2, the germline V gene lists SGHRS and YFSETQ.